This TCR beta chain was captured in a study of blood T cells in healthy people across ages. Primers used in a second PCR of roughly 7 to 11 cycles were a sample-barcoded 5' primer and a J-beta primer mix. TCRdb re-called the 5' RACE reads through MiXCR, storing one row per CDR3 protein. In the table there are about 1.4 million distinct CDR3 sequences, approximately 59% of which are singletons. Germline CDR1 SEHNR, CDR2 FQNEAQ (reference sequence). Trimming took 3 bases from V and 0 from J, leaving 6 bases between them. This CDR3 is built from 13 residues. The genes are TRBV7-9 and TRBJ2-7; no clear D gene. The source is a man aged 18-30 years in good health. Sequencing was carried out using blood. The CDR3 loop reads CASSFVLSYEQYF. In nucleotides, the CDR3 is TGTGCCAGCAGCTTCGTTCTCTCCTACGAGCAGTACTTC.